This is a list of T cell receptor beta chains from one sample in a study of lymphopenia after photon versus proton radiotherapy. Clones were sequenced by immunoSEQ multiplex PCR, and TCRdb holds only the in-frame ones, with some missing. The sample yields around 30,000 clones, about 88% seen once. Sequenced material: peripheral blood, taken from a patient treated with proton-based radiotherapy. These receptors came from a woman in her 70s with pancreatic cancer. Some clones in this sample may be carry-over from other donors' samples. Both conserved end residues are part of each CDR3. D genes are given only for firm matches. For some rows the clone size is stated as once, few or many, or as a class when expanded; others skip it.

V	D	size	J	DNA	CDR3
TRBV10-3	NA	NA	TRBJ1-5	TGTGCCATCAGACGAACTAGCGATAGCAATCAGCCCCAGCATTTT	CAIRRTSDSNQPQHF
TRBV6-6	NA	NA	TRBJ2-3	TGTGCCAGCAGTTCCCCCCCGGGGGATACGCAGTATTTT	CASSSPPGDTQYF
TRBV25-1	NA	once	TRBJ2-7	TGTGCCAGCAGTGGGAGCGGGTACTCCTACGAGCAGTACTTC	CASSGSGYSYEQYF
TRBV7-8	NA	NA	TRBJ1-1	TGTGCCAGCAGCTTCCGAATCAACAGGGATGTGAACACTGAAGCTTTCTTT	CASSFRINRDVNTEAFF
TRBV19	NA	NA	TRBJ1-4	TGTGCCAGTAGTATCTGGACAGCAACTAATGAAAAACTGTTTTTT	CASSIWTATNEKLFF
TRBV14	TRBD2	once	TRBJ2-7	TGTGCCAGCAGCCTCGGCGGGGGAAGTTACGAGCAGTACTTC	CASSLGGGSYEQYF
TRBV4-1	NA	NA	TRBJ1-5	TGCGCCAGCAGCCAACGGTCAGGGGATAGCAATCAGCCCCAGCATTTT	CASSQRSGDSNQPQHF
TRBV19	NA	NA	TRBJ1-4	TGTGCCAGTAGTGCTGCAGTGACCTTTAATGAAAAACTGTTTTTT	CASSAAVTFNEKLFF
TRBV29-1	NA	NA	TRBJ1-2	TGCAGCGCGCGGGACAATACCCACGGCTACACCTTC	CSARDNTHGYTF
TRBV18	NA	once	TRBJ1-5	TGTGCCAGCTCACCACTACACACTAGCAATCAGCCCCAGCATTTT	CASSPLHTSNQPQHF
TRBV11-3	NA	NA	TRBJ2-5	TGTGCCAGCAGCAGTGACACGGAGACCCAGTACTTC	CASSSDTETQYF
TRBV5-1	NA	NA	TRBJ1-4	TGCGCCAGCAGCTTTGTGGGGTTGATGCTTAATGAAAAACTGTTTTTT	CASSFVGLMLNEKLFF
TRBV5-4	TRBD1	NA	TRBJ1-2	TGTGCCAGCAGCGATCTGGACAGGGCAACTGGCTACACCTTC	CASSDLDRATGYTF
TRBV11-2	NA	few	TRBJ1-1	TGTGCCAGCAGCTCAGGGCTCTGGGGTAGCGAAGCTTTCTTT	CASSSGLWGSEAFF
TRBV27	TRBD1	NA	TRBJ1-2	TGTGCCAGCAGTTTATGGACAGGGGAAGGCTACACCTTC	CASSLWTGEGYTF
TRBV7-2	NA	NA	TRBJ1-5	TGTGCCAGCAGCCCCTCTACAGGGTCTGATCAGCCCCAGCATTTT	CASSPSTGSDQPQHF
TRBV4-3	NA	NA	TRBJ2-3	TGCGCCAGCAGCCAAGAGTGGCAGGGGAGGGATACGCAGTATTTT	CASSQEWQGRDTQYF
TRBV30	TRBD1	NA	TRBJ1-2	TGTGCCTGGACAGGGGGCGCTTATGGCGGCTACACCTTC	CAWTGGAYGGYTF
TRBV19	NA	few	TRBJ1-5	TGTGCCAGTAGTACTCGACGGAATAGCAATCAGCCCCAGCATTTT	CASSTRRNSNQPQHF
TRBV5-4	TRBD2	few	TRBJ2-5	TGTGCCAGCAGCGTACTAGCGGGAGAAGAGACCCAGTACTTC	CASSVLAGEETQYF
TRBV5-5	NA	NA	TRBJ2-1	TGTGCCAGCAGCTCAAACGCGGGCAATGAGCAGTTCTTC	CASSSNAGNEQFF
TRBV5-1	NA	NA	TRBJ2-1	TGCGCCAGCAGCGCCGAAGGGGGCAATGAGCAGTTCTTC	CASSAEGGNEQFF
TRBV12-5	TRBD2	NA	TRBJ2-2	TGTGCTAGTGGTACTCTCGCGGGAGAGGGAATCGGGGAGCTGTTTTTT	CASGTLAGEGIGELFF
TRBV11-1	NA	NA	TRBJ1-2	TGTGCCAGCAGCTTCAACGGACAGAATGGCTACACCTTC	CASSFNGQNGYTF
TRBV5-1	NA	NA	TRBJ1-1	TGCGCCAGCAGCTTGGCAGGAAAGAACACTGAAGCTTTCTTT	CASSLAGKNTEAFF
TRBV14	NA	NA	TRBJ2-3	TGTGCCAGCAGCCCCAGCAGGGGGGTTACGCAGTATTTT	CASSPSRGVTQYF
TRBV5-3	NA	NA	TRBJ2-3	TGTGCCAGCAGCCCGGGACTCCGCACAGATACGCAGTATTTT	CASSPGLRTDTQYF
TRBV7-8	NA	NA	TRBJ1-2	TGTGCCAGCAGCTTAGAGACAACAAAAGCTAACTATGGCTACACCTTC	CASSLETTKANYGYTF
TRBV5-8	NA	once	TRBJ1-4	TGTGCCAGCAGCTTTTCATACGGATTGGGTGAAAAACTGTTTTTT	CASSFSYGLGEKLFF
TRBV5-1	NA	NA	TRBJ2-1	TGCGCCAGCAGCCCCCCATACTACAATGAGCAGTTCTTC	CASSPPYYNEQFF
TRBV5-1	TRBD2	few	TRBJ2-7	TGCGCCAGCAGCTCCCCCCCTAGCGGGAGGGACTACGAGCAGTACTTC	CASSSPPSGRDYEQYF
TRBV28	NA	NA	TRBJ1-1	TGTGCCAGCGCTATGTATGAAGCTTTCTTT	CASAMYEAFF
TRBV7-2	TRBD1	NA	TRBJ2-1	TGTGCCAGCAGTGTCGACAGGGGCTCCTACAATGAGCAGTTCTTC	CASSVDRGSYNEQFF
TRBV5-1	TRBD1	NA	TRBJ1-1	TGCGCCAGCAGCCCTACAGGGGGCGCTGGCACTGAAGCTTTCTTT	CASSPTGGAGTEAFF
TRBV7-9	NA	NA	TRBJ1-4	TGTGCCAGCAGCTTAGCCGCAGGGGCAACTAATGAAAAACTGTTTTTT	CASSLAAGATNEKLFF
TRBV4-3	TRBD2	NA	TRBJ2-3	TGCGCCAGCAGCCAAGATGGGAGGGTCACAGATACGCAGTATTTT	CASSQDGRVTDTQYF
TRBV2	TRBD1	NA	TRBJ1-5	TGTGCCAGCAGTCCGGGACAGGGGATCACTCAGCCCCAGCATTTT	CASSPGQGITQPQHF
TRBV19	NA	once	TRBJ2-3	TGTGCCAGTAGTATAGTACCGGGCTTAGATACGCAGTATTTT	CASSIVPGLDTQYF
TRBV6-5	NA	NA	TRBJ1-4	TGTGCCAGCAGTTACTCGAATACGGGGGGGGAAAAACTGTTTTTT	CASSYSNTGGEKLFF
TRBV11-2	NA	NA	TRBJ2-7	TGTGCCAGCAGCCCTGGCCGGTACGAGCAGTACTTC	CASSPGRYEQYF
TRBV9	NA	few	TRBJ2-7	TGTGCCACCAAGAACCGGGACACGGACTACGAGCAGTACTTC	CATKNRDTDYEQYF
TRBV29-1	TRBD2	NA	TRBJ2-3	TGCAGCGTGGGGGGGTATAGCGGGATTACAGATACGCAGTATTTT	CSVGGYSGITDTQYF
TRBV6-5	NA	NA	TRBJ2-7	TGTGCCAGCAGACAGACAGGTTCGGCCGAGCAGTACTTC	CASRQTGSAEQYF
TRBV2	TRBD2	once	TRBJ2-1	TGTGCCACCAGAAGGGCTAGCGGGAGAGCAAATGAGCAGTTCTTC	CATRRASGRANEQFF
TRBV4-1	TRBD1	NA	TRBJ2-1	TGCGCCAGCAGCCAAGAAGTAAGACAGGGCAATGAGCAGTTCTTC	CASSQEVRQGNEQFF
TRBV19	NA	NA	TRBJ2-3	TGTGCCATCCAGGGCGGGGATACGCAGTATTTT	CAIQGGDTQYF
TRBV7-6	TRBD1	NA	TRBJ2-1	TGTGCCAGCAGCCAGACAGGGGGCGCTGAGCAGTTCTTC	CASSQTGGAEQFF
TRBV5-1	TRBD2	NA	TRBJ2-7	TGCGCCAGCAGCTTGGAGTTAGCGGGATATTACGAGCAGTACTTC	CASSLELAGYYEQYF
TRBV7-3	TRBD2	NA	TRBJ2-1	TGTGCCAGCAGCGTAGGGACTAGCGGGAATAATGAGCAGTTCTTC	CASSVGTSGNNEQFF
TRBV2	TRBD1	NA	TRBJ1-4	TGTGCCAGCAGTGAAGACAGGGGAAGGGAAAAACTGTTTTTT	CASSEDRGREKLFF
TRBV25-1	TRBD2	NA	TRBJ2-1	TGTGCCAGCAGTGAAGGCGGGAGGTCAAGTGAGCAGTTCTTC	CASSEGGRSSEQFF
TRBV6-6	NA	NA	TRBJ2-7	TGTGCCAGCAGTTACTCGAAAAGTCAGGACTCCTACGAGCAGTACTTC	CASSYSKSQDSYEQYF
TRBV5-1	NA	NA	TRBJ2-3	TGCGCCAGCAGCTCACAGGGCGGGAGCACAGATACGCAGTATTTT	CASSSQGGSTDTQYF
TRBV6-1	NA	NA	TRBJ1-1	TGTGCCAGCAGCCGGGACCGCGCAGGCTTCCCTGAAGCTTTCTTT	CASSRDRAGFPEAFF
TRBV2	TRBD1	NA	TRBJ2-1	TGTGCCAGCACACTTATGGGACAGACAAACAATGAGCAGTTCTTC	CASTLMGQTNNEQFF
TRBV10-1	TRBD1	NA	TRBJ1-1	TGCGCCAGCAGTGAAAACAGGGGCGGAACTGAAGCTTTCTTT	CASSENRGGTEAFF
TRBV6-9	NA	NA	TRBJ1-5	TGTGCCAGCAGCGAGGGTGAGAGCAATCAGCCCCAGCATTTT	CASSEGESNQPQHF